This is a list of T cell receptor beta chains from one sample in a study of cytomegalovirus exposure and HLA in healthy donors. This table comes from immunoSEQ multiplex PCR, and its TCRdb copy is limited to in-frame clones, with some not included. The sample lists under 80,000 clones; approximately 88% were seen once. The sequenced material came from PBMCs. The receptors come from a woman between 18 and 30 years old in good health and CMV-seronegative. Each CDR3 is given with its conserved first and last residue. Fields, in order: D gene, J gene, V gene, clone size, CDR3 protein, CDR3 DNA. D genes are given only for firm matches. The listing skips clone size in some rows; elsewhere it reads once, few, many or a size class.

>TRBD1|TRBJ2-6|TRBV27|-
CASSSDRGRGYSGANVLTF
TGTGCCAGCAGTTCGGACAGGGGGCGGGGGTACTCTGGGGCCAACGTCCTGACTTTC
>TRBD1|TRBJ1-5|TRBV30|-
CAPPRTGQGRNNQPQHF
TGTGCCCCCCCCCGGACCGGACAGGGGCGTAACAATCAGCCCCAGCATTTT
>TRBD2|TRBJ2-7|TRBV19|-
CASSRREGYEQYF
TGTGCCAGTAGTAGGAGGGAGGGCTACGAGCAGTACTTC
>TRBD2|TRBJ2-1|TRBV27|-
CASSRGSWGGNEQFF
TGTGCCAGCAGCCGCGGGTCCTGGGGGGGCAATGAGCAGTTCTTC
>TRBD2|TRBJ2-3|TRBV6-1|-
CASSDGLAGVWGTDTQYF
TGTGCCAGCAGTGACGGACTAGCGGGAGTTTGGGGGACAGATACGCAGTATTTT
>TRBD2|TRBJ2-7|TRBV5-4|-
CASSKVIAGRNEQYF
TGTGCCAGCAGCAAGGTAATAGCGGGACGTAACGAGCAGTACTTC
>TRBD1|TRBJ2-7|TRBV28|-
CASSLPGTGPRLQYF
TGTGCCAGCAGTTTACCCGGGACAGGGCCCCGGTTGCAGTACTTC
>-|TRBJ2-2|TRBV6-1|-
CASSARTVSNTGELFF
TGTGCCAGCAGTGCCAGGACAGTCTCGAACACCGGGGAGCTGTTTTTT
>-|TRBJ1-2|TRBV6-5|-
CASSDQRGYTF
TGTGCCAGCAGCGATCAGAGGGGCTACACCTTC
>-|TRBJ2-7|TRBV28|-
CASSFAGQWVEQYF
TGTGCCAGCAGTTTCGCAGGGCAATGGGTCGAGCAGTACTTC
>-|TRBJ1-1|TRBV19|-
CASSIGPGNTEAFF
TGTGCCAGTAGTATAGGGCCAGGAAACACTGAAGCTTTCTTT
>TRBD1|TRBJ1-2|TRBV5-6|-
CASSLGQGLYGYTF
TGTGCCAGCAGCTTGGGACAGGGTCTCTATGGCTACACCTTC
>-|TRBJ2-3|TRBV13|once
CASSEGRLTDTQYF
TGTGCCAGTTCGGAGGGACGGCTCACAGATACGCAGTATTTT
>-|TRBJ2-2|TRBV4-1|-
CASSQEAGANTGELFF
TGCGCCAGCAGCCAAGAAGCGGGCGCGAACACCGGGGAGCTGTTTTTT
>-|TRBJ2-1|TRBV19|-
CASSITVHEQFF
TGTGCCAGTAGTATAACTGTGCATGAGCAGTTCTTC
>TRBD2|TRBJ2-5|TRBV5-1|-
CASGAGGAETQYF
TGCGCCAGCGGGGCGGGGGGCGCCGAGACCCAGTACTTC
>TRBD2|TRBJ2-2|TRBV4-1|-
CASSRRLAGLNTGELFF
TGCGCCAGCAGCCGTAGACTAGCGGGTTTGAACACCGGGGAGCTGTTTTTT
>-|TRBJ2-1|TRBV7-6|-
CASSLGQVHNEQFF
TGTGCCAGCAGCTTAGGGCAGGTTCACAATGAGCAGTTCTTC
>TRBD1|TRBJ2-7|TRBV4-1|-
CASSLGTGESYEQYF
TGCGCCAGCAGCCTCGGGACAGGGGAGTCCTACGAGCAGTACTTC
>TRBD1|TRBJ2-7|TRBV7-2|-
CASSPGTGAREQYF
TGTGCCAGCAGCCCAGGGACAGGCGCCCGCGAGCAGTACTTC
>-|TRBJ1-5|TRBV28|-
CATRVLGNQPQHF
TGTGCCACCCGAGTGTTGGGCAATCAGCCCCAGCATTTT
>TRBD1|TRBJ2-7|TRBV19|-
CASSQTGGQNEQYF
TGTGCCAGTAGCCAGACAGGGGGCCAAAACGAGCAGTACTTC
>TRBD1|TRBJ2-4|TRBV6-1|once
CASGGQGARINIQYF
TGTGCCAGCGGGGGACAGGGGGCTAGAATCAACATTCAGTACTTC
>-|TRBJ2-5|TRBV7-9|-
CASSLSTGIQETQYF
TGTGCCAGCAGCTTATCCACAGGCATCCAAGAGACCCAGTACTTC
>TRBD1|TRBJ1-1|TRBV7-9|-
CASSLGDRVVTEAFF
TGTGCCAGCAGCTTAGGGGACAGGGTAGTCACTGAAGCTTTCTTT
>-|TRBJ1-6|TRBV6-1|-
CASSVGATYNSPLHF
TGTGCCAGCAGCGTAGGGGCAACCTATAATTCACCCCTCCACTTT
>TRBD1|TRBJ2-5|TRBV5-1|-
CASSPGQGRETQYF
TGCGCCAGCAGCCCCGGACAGGGGAGGGAGACCCAGTACTTC
>-|TRBJ2-3|TRBV19|-
CASSFLSGVGGTDTQYF
TGTGCCAGTAGTTTCCTTAGCGGAGTAGGGGGCACAGATACGCAGTATTTT
>TRBD2|TRBJ2-1|TRBV7-2|once
CASSLAVGGGANEQFF
TGTGCCAGCAGCTTAGCAGTAGGCGGGGGGGCGAATGAGCAGTTCTTC
>TRBD1|TRBJ2-2|TRBV7-9|-
CASSQQGAGELFF
TGTGCCAGCAGCCAACAGGGGGCCGGGGAGCTGTTTTTT
>TRBD2|TRBJ2-7|TRBV2|-
CASSEATSGSYEQYF
TGTGCCAGCAGTGAAGCTACTAGCGGGAGCTACGAGCAGTACTTC
>-|TRBJ1-6|TRBV6-5|-
CASSLAGVSSPLHF
TGTGCCAGCAGTTTAGCAGGGGTATCTTCACCCCTCCACTTT
>-|TRBJ2-7|TRBV7-9|-
CASSLPRGAASDEQYF
TGTGCCAGCAGCTTACCCAGGGGCGCGGCGAGTGACGAGCAGTACTTC
>TRBD2|TRBJ2-1|TRBV15|-
CATSSPYSGSREQFF
TGTGCCACCAGCAGCCCCTATAGCGGGAGCAGGGAGCAGTTCTTC
>-|TRBJ2-3|TRBV5-1|-
CASSLDGGRADTQYF
TGCGCCAGCAGCTTGGATGGGGGCCGGGCAGATACGCAGTATTTT
>-|TRBJ2-7|TRBV28|-
CASSFLRVLEVYEQYF
TGTGCCAGCAGTTTTTTGCGGGTGTTGGAAGTGTACGAGCAGTACTTC
>-|TRBJ1-1|TRBV19|once
CASSTRQVRFGSEAFF
TGTGCCAGTAGTACCCGACAGGTACGATTTGGTTCTGAAGCTTTCTTT
>TRBD2|TRBJ2-1|TRBV5-1|-
CASSPGGTSGSGNEQFF
TGCGCCAGCAGCCCCGGAGGGACTAGCGGGAGTGGTAATGAGCAGTTCTTC
>-|TRBJ1-5|TRBV5-6|-
CASSLERANQPQHF
TGTGCCAGCAGCTTGGAAAGAGCCAATCAGCCCCAGCATTTT
>-|TRBJ2-6|TRBV28|-
CASSLEYQFSSGANVLTF
TGTGCCAGCAGTTTGGAGTATCAGTTTAGCTCTGGGGCCAACGTCCTGACTTTC